This T cell receptor (beta chain) came from a study of CD8+CD57+ T cells in acquired aplastic anemia (dated 2018 in TCRdb). With regard to the full study: A mean of 3.2 ug of DNA, ranging from 0.2 to 27.4 ug, was extracted from sorted CD4+ and CD8+ cells. CD8+CD57+ expansion was defined as frequency above the mean frequency observed in healthy subjects.

Based on the germline V gene (reference sequence), the CDR1 and CDR2 sequences are DFQATT and SNEGSKA. The trim is 6 bases for V and 2 bases for J, with a gap of 16 bases between the germline ends. The CDR3 goes from the cysteine to the phenylalanine over 14 residues. Only the CDR3 DNA is retained, 42 bases long and in frame from the first base. General conclusions and limits of the study: Patients and healthy controls showed no significant difference in CD8+ Simpson's diversity (P=0.060). Although under 35 CD8+ CDR3 sequences were shared by patients and controls, these sequences appeared highly expressed in patients and within the immunodominant clones of patients.

Genomic DNA served as template for TCR beta VDJ combination and CDR3 sequence profiling. An Illumina HiSeq 2000 was the platform used for TCR repertoire sequencing. In the source study's methods: TRBV/TRBJ rearrangement plots, CDR3 size and DJ length profiles, and Simpson's diversity index were used to assess repertoires. Whichever DNA sequence was most abundant in the deep sequencing data was defined as the immunodominant clone. CDR3 amino acid sequences were checked for sharing between subjects and were compared against published repertoires and the VDJdb database. Using fastp at Q25 and MiXCR, TCRdb reprocessed the public reads and kept productive beta chains. Entries that share a CDR3 protein sequence are merged under the most common genes and DNA. The V and J calls reflect TCRdb's pipeline rather than the authors' work. This sample holds roughly 220,000 distinct CDR3 sequences; roughly 60% were observed only once. Of the sample, under 60% is held by the ten largest clones.

This clonotype was picked up a small number of times. No antigen is known for it. No much larger clonotype is one base removed from it; base qualities were not supplied. The patients picked for sequencing were ones in whom flow cytometry had shown an expansion of CD8+CD57+ cells. Every patient had a diagnosis of severe acquired aplastic anemia based on International Study of Aplastic Anemia and Agranulocytosis and Camitta criteria. No therapy had been received by the patients at the time of blood sampling. In this study, sorted CD4+ and CD8+ T cells from the blood of healthy subjects and of severe aplastic anemia patients had their TCR repertoires deep-sequenced. Patients were enrolled in the USA under clinicaltrials.gov protocols 00001620, 01623167, 00001397, 00071045, 00081523 and 00961064. Ficoll-Paque density gradient centrifugation was used to isolate peripheral blood mononuclear cells. Before DNA extraction, CD4+ and CD8+ T cells were sorted with FACS or magnetic beads.

The sequenced sample consisted of sorted CD4+, CD8+, or CD8+CD57+ T cells (not recorded which) from PBMCs. The chain couples TRBV20-1 to TRBJ2-5; the D gene is perhaps TRBD1, on 8 matching bases. The receptor was derived from a human donor with aplastic anemia. CDR3 region: CSAGGTGRQETQYF. The nucleotides are TGCAGTGCGGGAGGGACAGGTCGGCAAGAGACCCAGTACTTC.